This T cell receptor (beta chain) was retrieved from a study of T cell responses to AZD1222 COVID-19 vaccine. Study results and caveats: Baseline serology detected seropositivity in only six AZD1222 recipients.

CDR1 is MGHRA and CDR2 is YSYEKL in the germline V gene. V lost 4 bases and J lost 5, with 9 bases in between. CDR3 size: 13 residues. Only in-frame clones appear in the TCRdb table, and some are missing; sequencing was by immunoSEQ multiplex PCR. The sample has approximately 150,000 clones, more than 85% seen once. Regarding this clone: Its antigen is unknown.

The input for sequencing was peripheral blood, taken 28 days after the second AZD1222 dose. The chain couples TRBV4-1 to TRBJ2-1, with TRBD2 as a possible D gene (6 bases). The clonotype comes from an adult who received the AZD1222 COVID-19 vaccine. CDR3 loop: CASSPGLNNEQFF. The CDR3 nucleotides read TGCGCCAGCAGCCCGGGACTGAACAATGAGCAGTTCTTC.